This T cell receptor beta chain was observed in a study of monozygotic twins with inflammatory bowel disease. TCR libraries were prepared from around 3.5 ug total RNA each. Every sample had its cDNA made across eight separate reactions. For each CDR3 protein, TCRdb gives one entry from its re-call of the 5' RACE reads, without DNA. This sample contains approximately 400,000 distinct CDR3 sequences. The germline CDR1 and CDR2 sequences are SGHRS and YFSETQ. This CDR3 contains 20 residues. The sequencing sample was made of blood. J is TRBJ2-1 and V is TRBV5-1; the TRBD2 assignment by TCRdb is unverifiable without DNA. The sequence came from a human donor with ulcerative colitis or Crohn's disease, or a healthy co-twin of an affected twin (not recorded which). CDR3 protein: CASSGRRGLAGVGGYNEQFF. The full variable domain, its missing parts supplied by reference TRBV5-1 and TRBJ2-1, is KAGVTQTPRYLIKTRGQQVTLSCSPISGHRSVSWYQQTPGQGLQFLFEYFSETQRNKGNFPGRFSGRQFSNSRSEMNVSTLELGDSALYLCASSGRRGLAGVGGYNEQFFGPGTRLTVL.